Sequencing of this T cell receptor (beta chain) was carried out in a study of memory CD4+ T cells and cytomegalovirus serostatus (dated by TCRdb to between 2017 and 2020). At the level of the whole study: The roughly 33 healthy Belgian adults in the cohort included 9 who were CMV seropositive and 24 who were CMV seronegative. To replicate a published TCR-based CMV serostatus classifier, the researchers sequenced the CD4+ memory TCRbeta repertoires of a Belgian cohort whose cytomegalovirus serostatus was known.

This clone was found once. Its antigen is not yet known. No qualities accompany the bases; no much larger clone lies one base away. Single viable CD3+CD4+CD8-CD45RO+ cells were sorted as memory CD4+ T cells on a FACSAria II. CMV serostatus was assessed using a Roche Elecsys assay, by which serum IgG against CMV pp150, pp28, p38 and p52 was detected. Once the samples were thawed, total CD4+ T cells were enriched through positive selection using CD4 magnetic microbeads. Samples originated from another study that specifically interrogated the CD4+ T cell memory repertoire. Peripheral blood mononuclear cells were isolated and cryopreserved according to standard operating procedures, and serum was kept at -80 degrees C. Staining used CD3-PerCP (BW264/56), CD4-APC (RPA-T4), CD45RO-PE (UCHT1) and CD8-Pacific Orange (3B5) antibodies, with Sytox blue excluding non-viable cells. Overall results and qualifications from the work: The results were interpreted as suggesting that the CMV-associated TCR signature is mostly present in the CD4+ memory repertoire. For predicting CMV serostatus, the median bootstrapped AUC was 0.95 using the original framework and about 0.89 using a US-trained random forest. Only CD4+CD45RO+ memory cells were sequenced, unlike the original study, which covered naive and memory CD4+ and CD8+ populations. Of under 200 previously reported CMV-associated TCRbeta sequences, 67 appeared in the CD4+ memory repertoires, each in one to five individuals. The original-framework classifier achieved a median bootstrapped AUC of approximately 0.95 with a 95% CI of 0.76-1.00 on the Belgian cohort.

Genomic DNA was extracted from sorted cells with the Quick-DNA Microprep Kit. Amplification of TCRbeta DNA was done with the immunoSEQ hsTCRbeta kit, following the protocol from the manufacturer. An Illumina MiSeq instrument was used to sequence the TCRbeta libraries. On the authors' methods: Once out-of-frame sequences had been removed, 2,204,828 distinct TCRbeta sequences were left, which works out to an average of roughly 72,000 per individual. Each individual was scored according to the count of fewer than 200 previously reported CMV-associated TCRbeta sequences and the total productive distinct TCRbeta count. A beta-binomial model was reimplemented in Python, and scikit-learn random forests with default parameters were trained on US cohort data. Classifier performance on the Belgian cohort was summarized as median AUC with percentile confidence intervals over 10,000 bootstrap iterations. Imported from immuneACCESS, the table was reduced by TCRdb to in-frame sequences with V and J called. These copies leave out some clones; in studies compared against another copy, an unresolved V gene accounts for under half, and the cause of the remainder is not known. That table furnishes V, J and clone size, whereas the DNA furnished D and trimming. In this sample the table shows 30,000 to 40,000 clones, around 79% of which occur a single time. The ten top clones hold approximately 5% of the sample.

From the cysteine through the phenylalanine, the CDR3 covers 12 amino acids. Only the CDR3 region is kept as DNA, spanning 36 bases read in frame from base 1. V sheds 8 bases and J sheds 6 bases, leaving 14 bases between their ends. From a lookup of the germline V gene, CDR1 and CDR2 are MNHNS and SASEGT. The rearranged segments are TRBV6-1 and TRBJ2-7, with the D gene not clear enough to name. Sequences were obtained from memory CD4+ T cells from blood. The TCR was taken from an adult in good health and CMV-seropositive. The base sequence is TGTGCCAGCCTTTACCTGGGTGTCGAGCAGTACTTC. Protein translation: CASLYLGVEQYF.